These 18 T cell receptor beta chains share one sample of origin, sequenced in a study of blood T cells in healthy people across ages. Together with a sample-barcoded 5' primer, a J-beta primer mix was included in a second PCR lasting about 6 to 11 cycles. One entry per CDR3 protein results from TCRdb running MiXCR on the 5' RACE reads. The sample yields roughly 1,800,000 distinct CDR3 sequences, 40% to 55% seen once. Sequencing input: blood. All receptors derive from a woman in her 40s in good health.

This clonotype was seen more than once but under ten times. The chain couples TRBV5-6 to TRBJ2-1, with 8 bases lining up with TRBD1. From germline, CDR1 is SGHDT and CDR2 YYEEEE. V shed 2 bases and J 7 bases; nucleotides not matched to a gene: 8. The CDR3 spans 15 residues. In DNA form, the CDR3 reads TGTGCCAGCAGCTTCCCTCTACAGGGGGTAAATGAGCAGTTCTTC. Translation: CASSFPLQGVNEQFF.

In nucleotides, the CDR3 is TGTGCCACCATGGTATTAGTAGGAGGGCTGCAAGAGACCCAGTACTTC. This encodes CATMVLVGGLQETQYF. The chain employs TRBV28 and TRBJ2-7; weak D call: TRBD2 (6 bases). TRBJ2-5 matches the DNA end more closely, so the J call is doubtful. The CDR3 has 16 residues. CDR1 and CDR2 from the germline V gene are MDHEN and SYDVKM.

For the CDR3, the DNA is TGTGCCAGCAGTTTAGGTCAAGGGACAGGGGATCAGCCCCAGCATTTT. Its protein is CASSLGQGTGDQPQHF. This chain links TRBV12-3 or TRBV12-4 with TRBJ1-5; TRBD1 aligns across 10 bases. This CDR3 is 16 amino acids long. Trimming cost V 1 base and J 5 bases; bases outside gene matches: 5.

The J gene is TRBJ2-7, the V gene TRBV5-6; D is unresolved. V was cut by 2 bases and J by 2 bases, with 14 bases left in between. Germline CDR1 reads SGHDT; CDR2 reads YYEEEE. The CDR3 covers 15 residues. CDR3 sequence (DNA): TGTGCCAGCAGCTTTTACGGCCCTTTGACCTACGAGCAGTACTTC. Its translation: CASSFYGPLTYEQYF.

The chain has TRBV6-1 and TRBJ1-1; perhaps TRBD1 as D (5 bases). In germline, CDR1 is MNHNS, CDR2 SASEGT. CDR3 length: 14 amino acids. CDR3 DNA sequence: TGTGCTACCACTTCGGGGGGTCTGAACACTGAAGCTTTCTTT. The encoded protein is CATTSGGLNTEAFF.

This clonotype turned up a few times. This chain links TRBV5-1 with TRBJ2-7; D is ambiguous. This CDR3 region has 17 residues. Germline assignment: CDR1 SGHRS and CDR2 YFSETQ. Trimming pared 1 base from V and 0 bases from J, leaving 17 bases between. The CDR3 region is CASSLPPMGQSSYEQYF. In nucleotides, the CDR3 is TGCGCCAGCAGCTTGCCCCCGATGGGTCAGAGCTCCTACGAGCAGTACTTC. Full variable domain (rest looked up from reference TRBV5-1 and TRBJ2-7): KAGVTQTPRYLIKTRGQQVTLSCSPISGHRSVSWYQQTPGQGLQFLFEYFSETQRNKGNFPGRFSGRQFSNSRSEMNVSTLELGDSALYLCASSLPPMGQSSYEQYFGPGTRLTVT.

The genes are TRBV5-1 and TRBJ2-2; no clear D gene. Trimming removed 3 bases from V and 7 bases from J, with 10 bases in between. The CDR3 has 13 residues. CDR1 SGHRS and CDR2 YFSETQ come from the germline V gene. The CDR3 sequence: CASSSDLGGELFF. The CDR3 DNA reads TGCGCCAGCAGCTCCGACCTGGGCGGGGAGCTGTTTTTT.

The V call is TRBV28, the J call TRBJ2-4; 7 bases map to TRBD1. The better agreement between TRBJ2-5 and the DNA end casts doubt on the J call. The germline V gene encodes CDR1 MDHEN and CDR2 SYDVKM. CDR3 size: 16 residues. The CDR3 here is CASSLTGTAAQETQYF. The CDR3 DNA reads as TGTGCCAGCAGTTTGACTGGGACAGCCGCACAAGAGACCCAGTACTTC.

The chain recombines TRBV20-1 with TRBJ2-5, with D unclear. Trimming took off 3 bases at V and 11 bases at J, with 13 bases between the two ends. The CDR3 runs 11 residues. Germline V gene lookup returns CDR1 DFQATT and CDR2 SNEGSKA (reference sequence). The DNA for the CDR3 is TGCAGTGCTAGGCCCCCCCCGTTTCAGTACTTC. Translation gives CSARPPPFQYF.

The rearrangement joins TRBV15 to TRBJ1-6; D not certain. V shed 7 bases and J shed 7 bases, with 14 bases lying between them. This CDR3 is built from 14 residues. Germline loops: CDR1 LNHNV, CDR2 YYDKDF (reference sequence). CDR3 in DNA: TGTGCCACCAACTTGGGAGTTTCAAATTCACCCCTCCACTTT. Its protein is CATNLGVSNSPLHF.

This clonotype appeared a few times. The chain couples TRBV5-6 to TRBJ2-3; 11 positions match TRBD1. V shed 3 bases and J 4 bases; nucleotides not matched to a gene: 4. The V gene's germline CDR1 is SGHDT and CDR2 YYEEEE. The CDR3 extends over 15 amino acids. CDR3 residues: CASSSAGQGADTQYF. DNA of the CDR3: TGTGCCAGCAGCTCCGCGGGACAGGGGGCAGATACGCAGTATTTT.

The sample holds a few counts of this clonotype. The gene calls are TRBV7-9 and TRBJ2-6, with D possibly TRBD2 on 5 matching bases. Trimming took 8 bases from V and 2 from J, leaving 10 bases between them. Germline V CDR1 and CDR2: SEHNR, FQNEAQ (reference sequence). CDR3 size: 14 residues. The CDR3 nucleotides are TGTGCCAGCGACGGCGGGCCTGGGGCCAACGTCCTGACTTTC. Protein sequence: CASDGGPGANVLTF.

The J gene is TRBJ2-3, the V gene TRBV20-1; TRBD1 matches 12 bases. Germline assignment: CDR1 DFQATT and CDR2 SNEGSKA (reference sequence). The CDR3 consists of 15 residues. J lost 6 bases, V lost 5 bases, and 9 bases had no gene match. In nucleotides, the CDR3 is TGCAGTGCTTGGGGCCGGGACAGGGGGCTTGATACGCAGTATTTT. As protein: CSAWGRDRGLDTQYF.

The chain couples TRBV10-3 to TRBJ1-5, with 7 positions matching TRBD1. J gave up 5 bases and V 5 bases, and 3 bases lay outside the gene matches. Germline V gene lookup returns CDR1 ENHRY and CDR2 SYGVKD. The CDR3 covers 13 residues. The CDR3 here is CAISTQGDQPQHF. The CDR3, as DNA: TGTGCCATCAGTACCCAGGGGGATCAGCCCCAGCATTTT.

This clonotype was seen a handful of times. V gene TRBV29-1 combines with J gene TRBJ2-3; 10 bases line up with TRBD2. The V and J ends lost 7 bases and 7 bases, in that order; junction bases with no gene match: 5. The V gene's germline CDR1 is SQVTM and CDR2 ANQGSEA. CDR3 length: 12 amino acids. The CDR3 loop reads CSARTSGNTQYF. The CDR3 nucleotides read TGCAGCGCCCGGACTAGCGGAAATACGCAGTATTTT.

The J gene is TRBJ2-1, the V gene TRBV7-2; D is ambiguous. Trimming stripped 3 bases from V and 4 bases from J, with 13 bases between. Germline V gene lookup returns CDR1 SGHTA and CDR2 FQGNSA. The CDR3 runs to 15 residues. CDR3 nucleotide sequence: TGTGCCAGCAGCTTGGGCAGCCGGCGTTACAATGAGCAGTTCTTC. It specifies CASSLGSRRYNEQFF.

This sequence joins TRBV4-1 and TRBJ2-7; 11 bases map to TRBD1. V shed 5 bases and J 6 bases; nucleotides not matched to a gene: 6. In germline, CDR1 is MGHRA, CDR2 YSYEKL. This CDR3 has 14 amino acids. The CDR3 DNA sequence: TGCGCCAGCAGCTACGGGACAGGGGGATTCGAGCAGTACTTC. Translation gives CASSYGTGGFEQYF.

This clonotype was seen more than once but under ten times. The V gene is TRBV20-1, the J gene TRBJ2-1; TRBD2 matches at 9 bases. Per the germline V gene, CDR1 is DFQATT and CDR2 is SNEGSKA (reference sequence). CDR3 length equals 13 residues. J was trimmed by 4 bases and V by 5 bases; bases with no gene match: 3. The CDR3 loop is CSAASGVYNEQFF. As DNA, the CDR3 is TGCAGTGCTGCTAGCGGGGTTTACAATGAGCAGTTCTTC.